This TCR beta chain came from a study of shared clonotypes between healthy human individuals. Study at large: Per donor, CD8 memory used one plate, CD8 naive used two, CD4 memory used three and CD4 naive used three. Whole-study findings and limits: Compared with memory subsets, naive subsets generally had larger estimated richness.

The V end was cut by 1 base, the J end by 1 base, with 9 bases between. Germline loops: CDR1 MNHNS, CDR2 SASEGT. This CDR3 contains 15 residues. Of note for this clone: Its target is unknown.

The authors divided CD4+ cells into CD45RA+ naive and CD45RA-negative memory subsets. Libraries were prepared by immunoSEQ multiplex PCR; TCRdb keeps only in-frame clonotypes and omits some of them. The repertoire includes roughly 1,600,000 clones, approximately 98.5% of them detected once, and roughly 0.35% sits in the top ten. This TCR was sampled from a man aged 25-40 years in good health. The sample consisted of naive CD4+ T cells sorted from blood. The subset was: CD45RA+ positively selected. The chain has TRBV6-1 and TRBJ2-3; tentative D call: TRBD2 (6 bases). CDR3 region: CASSEGTSRTDTQYF. For the CDR3, the DNA is TGTGCCAGCAGTGAAGGAACTAGCCGCACAGATACGCAGTATTTT.